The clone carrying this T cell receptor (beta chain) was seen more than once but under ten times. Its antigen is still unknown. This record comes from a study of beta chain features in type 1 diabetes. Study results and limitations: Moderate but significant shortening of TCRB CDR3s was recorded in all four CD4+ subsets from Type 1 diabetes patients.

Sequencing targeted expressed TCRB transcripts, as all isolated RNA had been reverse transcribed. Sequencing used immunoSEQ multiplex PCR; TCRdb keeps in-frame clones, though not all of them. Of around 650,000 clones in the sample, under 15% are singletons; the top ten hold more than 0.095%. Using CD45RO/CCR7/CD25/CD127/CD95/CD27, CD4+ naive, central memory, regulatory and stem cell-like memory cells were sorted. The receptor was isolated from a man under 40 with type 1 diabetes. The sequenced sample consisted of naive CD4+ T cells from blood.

For the CDR3, the DNA is TGTGCCAGCAGTTACGGAGGGGAGATCTACGAGCAGTACTTC. This codes for CASSYGGEIYEQYF. The rearrangement joins TRBV6-6 to TRBJ2-7; tentative D call: TRBD2 (6 bases). Between the trimmed V and J ends, which lost 2 bases and 3 bases, there was a span of 11 bases. This CDR3 has 14 residues. Germline CDR1 and CDR2: MNHNY and SVGAGI (reference sequence).